This TCR beta chain appears in the sequencing data of a study of blood T cell repertoires in COVID-19. The CDR3 has 16 amino acids. The V gene end was trimmed by 5 bases and the J gene end by 2 bases; junction bases not matched to a gene: 7. CDR1 is SGHTA and CDR2 is FQGTGA in the germline V gene. Sequencing used immunoSEQ multiplex PCR; TCRdb keeps in-frame clones, though not all of them. The data show under 150,000 clones, over 60% seen once. The V and J genes are TRBV7-3 and TRBJ2-7; 12 nucleotides match TRBD2. The TCR originated in a woman in her forties or fifties with active or convalescent COVID-19. Sequencing was done on a sample of peripheral blood. The CDR3 spells CASSLGLAGGTYEQYF. The CDR3 DNA reads as TGTGCCAGCAGCCTGGGGCTAGCGGGGGGGACCTACGAGCAGTACTTC.